This TCR beta chain was recovered during a study of blood T cell repertoires in COVID-19. The CDR3 has 13 residues. Deletions cut 1 base from V and 0 bases from J, with 4 bases between. Germline CDR1 SGHDT, CDR2 YYEEEE. Original methodology: Reference gene primer amplification yielded estimated nucleated cell counts. TCRdb's copy holds only in-frame clones and misses some; the assay was immunoSEQ multiplex PCR. V and J calls and clone size follow that table, whereas D and trimming were derived from the DNA. The table has some 150,000 clones, roughly 80% seen once. The TCR was taken from a woman aged 80 or over with acute or convalescent COVID-19. Source material: peripheral blood. The chain joins TRBV5-6 to TRBJ1-1; D gene ambiguous. CDR3 sequence: CASSLPMNTEAFF. CDR3 nucleotide sequence: TGTGCCAGCAGCTTGCCCATGAACACTGAAGCTTTCTTT. Filled out from reference TRBV5-6 and TRBJ1-1, the complete variable domain reads DAGVTQSPTHLIKTRGQQVTLRCSPKSGHDTVSWYQQALGQGPQFIFQYYEEEERQRGNFPDRFSGHQFPNYSSELNVNALLLGDSALYLCASSLPMNTEAFFGQGTRLTVV.